The 16 T cell receptor beta chains in this list originate from one sample, sequenced in a study of blood T cell repertoires in COVID-19. Clones were sequenced by immunoSEQ multiplex PCR, and TCRdb holds only the in-frame ones, with some missing. The sample carries 150,000 or so clones, 70% to 90% recorded once. Source material: peripheral blood. The origin of the receptors is a man between 60 and 70 years old with COVID-19, enrolled during active disease.

This chain joins TRBV24-1 and TRBJ2-1; D gene unclear. Trimming took 6 bases from V and 5 from J, leaving 7 bases between them. Looked up from germline, CDR1 is KGHDR and CDR2 is SFDVKD. The length of the CDR3 is 12 residues. CDR3 amino acids: CATSNLDNEQFF. CDR3 bases: TGTGCCACCAGTAACTTGGACAATGAGCAGTTCTTC.

This clone was counted only a few times. This chain uses TRBV7-9 with TRBJ1-2, with D hard to call. Trimming removed 3 bases from V and 5 bases from J, with 16 bases in between. This CDR3 spans 15 amino acids. The V gene's germline CDR1 is SEHNR and CDR2 FQNEAQ (reference sequence). Written as DNA, the CDR3 is TGTGCCAGCAGCTTCCAGGTTAAGGCCCTTTATGGCTACACCTTC. Its translation is CASSFQVKALYGYTF.

Notes on this clone: The identical CDR3 is also encoded by other nucleotide sequences in the sample. The chain couples TRBV28 to TRBJ2-2, with TRBD1 as a possible D gene (5 bases). Trimming took 8 bases from V and 0 from J, leaving 13 bases between them. Germline CDR1 reads MDHEN; CDR2 reads SYDVKM. The CDR3 is made up of 15 amino acids. CDR3: CASRSGSANTGELFF. CDR3 coding DNA: TGTGCCAGCCGGTCAGGGTCTGCGAACACCGGGGAGCTGTTTTTT.

This clone showed up just once. The chain recombines TRBV6-2 or TRBV6-3 with TRBJ2-3, with TRBD1 matching over 7 bases. Germline loops: CDR1 MNHEY, CDR2 SVGEGT. The length of the CDR3 is 15 residues. V gave up 4 bases and J gave up 3 bases; unmatched junction bases: 7. CDR3 bases: TGTGCCAGCAGTTCCAACAGGGGTGAGACAGATACGCAGTATTTT. This translates into CASSSNRGETDTQYF.

This clone has a handful of counts. The chain has TRBV24-1 and TRBJ1-2, with 10 bases fitting TRBD1. The CDR3 consists of 16 residues. The V segment lost 3 bases and the J segment 3 bases; nucleotides outside the gene matches: 6. Germline CDR1 and CDR2: KGHDR and SFDVKD. The CDR3 nucleotides read TGTGCCACCAGTGATCCACGGACAGGGGGGGACTATGGCTACACCTTC. Translating it yields CATSDPRTGGDYGYTF.

The V call is TRBV19, the J call TRBJ2-1, with 8 bases fitting TRBD2. V shed 6 bases and J 2 bases; nucleotides not matched to a gene: 9. In germline, CDR1 is LNHDA, CDR2 SQIVND (reference sequence). The CDR3 is 16 amino acids. CDR3 nucleotides: TGTGCCAGTAGCCGGAAAGCGGGAGCCACCTACAATGAGCAGTTCTTC. Residues: CASSRKAGATYNEQFF. Complete variable domain (other parts from reference TRBV19 and TRBJ2-1): DGGITQSPKYLFRKEGQNVTLSCEQNLNHDAMYWYRQDPGQGLRLIYYSQIVNDFQKGDIAEGYSVSREKKESFPLTVTSAQKNPTAFYLCASSRKAGATYNEQFFGPGTRLTVL.

V and J are TRBV7-9 and TRBJ2-3; D is ambiguous. The CDR3 sequence is 15 residues long. Trimming stripped 5 bases from V and 5 bases from J, with 17 bases between. CDR1 is SEHNR and CDR2 is FQNEAQ in the germline V gene (reference sequence). The CDR3 region has the DNA TGTGCCAGCAGCCCCATTCTCGGTAGAGGAGATACGCAGTATTTT. This translates into CASSPILGRGDTQYF.

This clone was picked up one time. V usage is TRBV7-9 and J usage is TRBJ1-1; 7 bases line up with TRBD1. Germline trimming cut 5 bases from V and 1 base from J; bases unmatched to any gene: 4. The CDR3 is made up of 14 amino acids. Germline V gene data show CDR1 as SEHNR and CDR2 as FQNEAQ (reference sequence). This chain's CDR3 is CASSAGGRNTEAFF. CDR3 nucleotides: TGTGCCAGCAGCGCAGGGGGGAGGAACACTGAAGCTTTCTTT.

This clone was recorded only once. One junction end disagrees with the germline gene, perhaps due to a read error. The chain combines TRBV7-7 with TRBJ2-1; 12 nucleotides align to TRBD2. The CDR3 has 15 amino acids. Germline loops: CDR1 SSHAT, CDR2 FNYEAQ (reference sequence). The CDR3 reads CASSPGLAGNNEQFF. CDR3 DNA: TGTGCTAGCAGCCCAGGACTAGCGGGGAACAATGAGCAGTTCTTC.

The chain couples TRBV19 to TRBJ2-1; 9 bases align to TRBD1. After removal of 3 bases from V and 8 bases from J, the junction contained 14 bases not matched to a gene. CDR3 length: 17 residues. Germline-derived CDR1 and CDR2 are LNHDA and SQIVND (reference sequence). CDR3: CASSIGPPGQGPYEQFF. The CDR3 nucleotides are TGTGCCAGTAGTATTGGACCTCCGGGACAGGGACCCTATGAGCAGTTCTTC. The entire variable domain, with the rest obtained from reference TRBV19 and TRBJ2-1, is as follows: DGGITQSPKYLFRKEGQNVTLSCEQNLNHDAMYWYRQDPGQGLRLIYYSQIVNDFQKGDIAEGYSVSREKKESFPLTVTSAQKNPTAFYLCASSIGPPGQGPYEQFFGPGTRLTVL.

The V call is TRBV5-4, the J call TRBJ2-1; 7 bases map to TRBD2. Germline V gene data show CDR1 as SGHNT and CDR2 as YYREEE (reference sequence). CDR3 length: 14 residues. The ends lost 1 base at V and 4 bases at J; junction bases unmatched: 2. CDR3 nucleotide sequence: TGTGCCAGCAGCTTGAGCGGGACTTACAATGAGCAGTTCTTC. Translating gives CASSLSGTYNEQFF.

The rearrangement uses TRBV9 and TRBJ2-5; 12 bases align to TRBD2. Germline loops: CDR1 SGDLS, CDR2 YYNGEE. V shed 0 bases, J shed 5 bases, and the junction held 5 bases outside the gene matches. This CDR3 is 16 amino acids long. The CDR3 sequence is CASSVELAGGQETQYF. For the CDR3, the DNA is TGTGCCAGCAGCGTAGAGCTAGCGGGGGGGCAGGAGACCCAGTACTTC.

The J gene is TRBJ2-2, the V gene TRBV2, with 7 positions matching TRBD1. The CDR3 runs 18 residues. The germline V gene has CDR1 SNHLY and CDR2 FYNNEI. The junction had 15 bases not matched to a gene; V was cut back by 6 bases and J by 2 bases. CDR3 in amino acids: CASREFTGAGINTGELFF. Here the CDR3 DNA reads TGTGCCAGCAGGGAATTTACAGGGGCAGGGATTAACACCGGGGAGCTGTTTTTT.

The rearrangement links TRBV6-5 to TRBJ1-5; D is perhaps TRBD1 (5 bases). V gave up 11 bases and J gave up 4 bases, with 15 bases separating them. The germline gives CDR1 MNHEY, CDR2 SVGAGI. CDR3 length: 13 residues. The CDR3 here is CAVPGGPNQPQHF. The DNA for the CDR3 is TGTGCCGTACCCGGGGGTCCTAATCAGCCCCAGCATTTT.

The CDR3 coding sequence is TGTGCCAGCACCAACACGGGTTTTCAGCCCCAGCATTTT. This codes for CASTNTGFQPQHF. The chain links TRBV6-6 to TRBJ1-5; D is unclear. Germline V lookup: CDR1 MNHNY, CDR2 SVGAGI (reference sequence). The CDR3 loop spans 13 amino acids. The V end lost 7 bases, the J end lost 6 bases, and 13 bases lay between the germline ends.

The genes are TRBV2 and TRBJ1-2; D may be TRBD1 (5 bases). Deletions cut 3 bases from V and 1 base from J, with 9 bases between. The V gene's germline CDR1 is SNHLY and CDR2 FYNNEI. This CDR3 is built from 14 residues. Written as DNA, the CDR3 is TGTGCCAGCAGTGACACTCAGGGTAACTATGGCTACACCTTC. Protein: CASSDTQGNYGYTF.